Given below is one T cell receptor beta chain in context. This specimen comes from a study of T-cell reconstitution after alpha-beta-depleted transplantation in children. Preparation of the TCRbeta library used unique molecular identifiers. MiXCR was run by TCRdb on the PCR reads, yielding one entry per CDR3 protein. There are 600,000 to 700,000 distinct CDR3 sequences in the sample; 16% occur only once, and approximately 1% lies in the top ten. This receptor was identified in a human donor who donated a stem cell graft to a child with acute myeloid leukemia. Here the sequenced sample was PBMCs from the stem cell graft donor, taken from the stem cell graft.

In nucleotides, the CDR3 is TGCGCCAGCAGCCAACACACTAGCGGGGGTTACAATGAGCAGTTCTTC. Amino acids: CASSQHTSGGYNEQFF. V is TRBV4-1 and J is TRBJ2-1; TRBD2 matches 11 bases. Germline CDR1 reads MGHRA; CDR2 reads YSYEKL. The J segment lost 4 bases and the V segment lost 2 bases, leaving 4 bases of the junction unmatched. This CDR3 has 16 amino acids.